This TCR beta chain was recovered during a study of T cells in Graves' hyperthyroidism and ophthalmopathy. An approximately 10 ml volume of fresh peripheral blood provided the PBMCs. Germline V gene lookup returns CDR1 SQVTM and CDR2 ANQGSEA. Trimming pared 4 bases from V and 1 base from J, leaving 7 bases between. The CDR3 spans 12 residues. Study-wide results and limits: A 13 V-J signature model discriminated ophthalmopathy versus stable hyperthyroidism.

This clonotype has at least ten counts. The antigen is not known. Amplification of TCR beta CDR3 regions was performed using RNA transcripts as template. The primer set for the first-round RT-PCR of the TCR CDR3 was HTBI. TCRdb passed the multiplex PCR reads through MiXCR, listing each CDR3 protein once. The sample lists roughly 250,000 distinct CDR3 sequences; 13% to 15% were seen once. J is TRBJ1-1 and V is TRBV29-1; D remains unclear. Input material: blood. The receptor comes from a middle-aged woman with Graves' hyperthyroidism that later progressed to Graves' ophthalmopathy. The CDR3 bases are TGCAGCGTTGTAGCAGAGAACACTGAAGCTTTCTTT. It yields the protein CSVVAENTEAFF.